Shown below are 14 T cell receptor beta chains from a single sample sequenced in a study of cytomegalovirus exposure and HLA in healthy donors. PCR used 60 Vbeta primers and 13 Jbeta primers. TCRdb's copy holds only in-frame clones and misses some; the assay was immunoSEQ multiplex PCR. The repertoire holds 120,000 to 150,000 clones, with roughly four fifths as singletons. Sequencing input: PBMCs. The receptors shown here come from a young man in good health and CMV-seropositive.

The rearrangement joins TRBV5-8 to TRBJ2-7, with D tentatively TRBD1 (5 bases). Germline loops: CDR1 SGHTS, CDR2 YDEGEE. The germline V and J ends were trimmed by 7 bases and 3 bases, with 8 bases remaining between them. CDR3 length: 11 residues. The CDR3 DNA reads TGTGCCAGCGTCCAGGGCTACGAGCAGTACTTC. Amino acids: CASVQGYEQYF.

Concerning this clone itself: The same CDR3 also results from other DNA sequences found in this sample. The chain links TRBV5-1 to TRBJ1-1; the D gene is possibly TRBD1 (5 bases). Germline V gene lookup returns CDR1 SGHRS and CDR2 YFSETQ. The CDR3 has 13 residues. The V gene lost 0 bases and the J gene lost 5 bases, with 8 bases spanning the gap. The chain's CDR3 is CASSLGGGTEAFF. The CDR3 DNA sequence: TGCGCCAGCAGCTTGGGGGGGGGTACTGAAGCTTTCTTT.

The rearrangement joins TRBV28 to TRBJ1-1; TRBD1 is a possible D gene (6 bases). Germline V CDR1 and CDR2: MDHEN, SYDVKM. V shed 6 bases and J shed 5 bases, with 16 bases lying between them. The CDR3 is made up of 14 amino acids. CDR3 region: CASRTTGWVTEAFF. CDR3 DNA sequence: TGTGCCAGCAGGACGACAGGCTGGGTAACTGAAGCTTTCTTT. Together with reference TRBV28 and TRBJ1-1, the CDR3 gives the full variable domain: DVKVTQSSRYLVKRTGEKVFLECVQDMDHENMFWYRQDPGLGLRLIYFSYDVKMKEKGDIPEGYSVSREKKERFSLILESASTNQTSMYLCASRTTGWVTEAFFGQGTRLTVV.

The genes are TRBV6-5 and TRBJ1-1, with a weak D call TRBD1 (5 bases). CDR1 and CDR2 from the germline V gene are MNHEY and SVGAGI. The CDR3 is 14 residues long. With 0 bases removed from V and 4 bases from J, the gap between germline ends came to 9 bases. The CDR3 reads CASSYSRQSTEAFF. DNA of the CDR3: TGTGCCAGCAGTTACTCGAGACAGAGCACTGAAGCTTTCTTT.

This clone was seen a few times. The rearrangement uses TRBV27 and TRBJ1-2; 8 bases are a match to TRBD1. V dropped 5 bases and J dropped 6; count of bases not matched to a gene: 11. Germline lookup yields CDR1 MNHEY and CDR2 SMNVEV (reference sequence). This CDR3 is built from 15 residues. The CDR3: CASSPRQGIKDGYTF. For the CDR3, the DNA is TGTGCCAGCAGTCCCCGACAGGGGATTAAAGATGGCTACACCTTC.

The chain uses TRBV5-3 and TRBJ2-1; no clear D. TRBV5-3 qualifies as an ORF whose function is uncertain. This CDR3 contains 16 residues. Trimming removed 3 bases from V and 8 bases from J, with 21 bases in between. The CDR3 DNA reads as TGTGCCAGAAGCTCAGCCCCTGAGGTTGCGGTCTATGAGCAGTTCTTC. This codes for CARSSAPEVAVYEQFF.

The chain uses TRBV28 and TRBJ1-1; no clear D. CDR3 length: 14 amino acids. V lost 2 bases to trimming and J lost 0 bases, with 7 bases between them. Per germline, CDR1 MDHEN and CDR2 SYDVKM. CDR3: CASSLGLMNTEAFF. In DNA, the CDR3 is TGTGCCAGCAGTTTAGGACTCATGAACACTGAAGCTTTCTTT.

This clone appeared a few times. The chain recombines TRBV6-4 with TRBJ2-1; possible D gene TRBD2, 6 bases. Trimming took off 0 bases at V and 8 bases at J, with 20 bases between the two ends. This CDR3 has 17 residues. Germline lookup yields CDR1 MRHNA and CDR2 SNTAGT. The CDR3 sequence is CASSDSGGEKSFDEQFF. CDR3 sequence (DNA): TGTGCCAGCAGTGACTCCGGGGGAGAGAAGTCGTTCGATGAGCAGTTCTTC.

This clone appeared a single time. The chain carries TRBV6-5 and TRBJ2-5, with D tentatively TRBD2 (6 bases). The assigned J gene may be wrong: the sequence end matches TRBJ2-7 better. CDR3 length equals 15 residues. Germline-derived CDR1 and CDR2 are MNHEY and SVGAGI. As DNA, the CDR3 is TGTGCCAGCAATTCCTTCGCGGGGCGAAACTACGAGCAGTACTTC. Its protein product is CASNSFAGRNYEQYF.

The V and J genes are TRBV21-1 and TRBJ1-1; TRBD1 reflects the table's D call only, with no check against the DNA. TRBV21-1 is described as a pseudogene. The CDR3 consists of 14 residues. The CDR3 region has the DNA TGTGCCAGCAGCTACAGGATTCCTGTTACTGAAGCTTTCTTT. Residues: CASSYRIPVTEAFF.

This clone was recorded a few times. J is TRBJ1-4 and V is TRBV5-1; D not resolved. The CDR3 runs to 15 residues. Germline values: CDR1 SGHRS, CDR2 YFSETQ. V lost 3 bases and J lost 4, with 13 bases in between. CDR3 protein: CASSSTGEGNEKLFF. The CDR3 DNA sequence: TGCGCCAGCAGCTCTACCGGGGAGGGTAATGAAAAACTGTTTTTT.

This chain connects TRBV11-3 to TRBJ2-1, with a tentative D call TRBD1 (5 bases). This CDR3 contains 15 residues. Germline V gene data show CDR1 as SGHNT and CDR2 as YENEEA. The ends were cut back, 4 bases at V and 3 bases at J, with 13 bases in the middle. CDR3 DNA sequence: TGTGCCAGCAGCTGGGGCGACACCTACTACAATGAGCAGTTCTTC. Protein sequence: CASSWGDTYYNEQFF. Full variable domain (missing parts from reference TRBV11-3 and TRBJ2-1): EAGVVQSPRYKIIEKKQPVAFWCNPISGHNTLYWYLQNLGQGPELLIRYENEEAVDDSQLPKDRFSAERLKGVDSTLKIQPAELGDSAVYLCASSWGDTYYNEQFFGPGTRLTVL.

This chain joins TRBV4-1 and TRBJ2-4, with 10 bases lining up with TRBD2. This CDR3 is built from 17 residues. Germline V gene lookup returns CDR1 MGHRA and CDR2 YSYEKL. The J segment lost 4 bases and the V segment lost 3 bases, leaving 9 bases of the junction unmatched. In DNA, the CDR3 is TGCGCCAGCAGCCATACTCTAGCGGGGGAGGGAAAAAACATTCAGTACTTC. Its protein product is CASSHTLAGEGKNIQYF.

This chain links TRBV5-1 with TRBJ2-7; 9 bases are shared with TRBD1. The CDR3 is made up of 17 amino acids. J was trimmed by 3 bases and V by 4 bases; bases with no gene match: 14. Germline V CDR1 and CDR2: SGHRS, YFSETQ. CDR3 residues: CASSLLTSGTGSYEQYF. CDR3 nucleotides: TGCGCCAGCAGCCTGCTGACCTCCGGGACAGGGAGCTACGAGCAGTACTTC.